Shown below are 17 T cell receptor beta chains from a single sample sequenced in a study of blood T cell repertoires in COVID-19. Sequencing was performed with immunoSEQ multiplex PCR; in TCRdb, only in-frame clones are kept and a portion is missing. The sample consists of about 110,000 clones, around 83% of them appearing once. Sequencing was performed on peripheral blood. The receptors were sampled from a woman aged 70-85 years with acute or convalescent COVID-19.

The rearrangement joins TRBV7-3 to TRBJ2-5; 7 bases line up with TRBD2. The J segment lost 2 bases and the V segment lost 1 base, leaving 4 bases of the junction unmatched. Germline CDR1 SGHTA, CDR2 FQGTGA. This CDR3 contains 15 residues. CDR3 residues: CASSLIAGRQETQYF. The CDR3 bases are TGTGCCAGCAGCTTAATAGCGGGTCGTCAAGAGACCCAGTACTTC.

The chain employs TRBV21-1 and TRBJ2-7; whether TRBD1, the table's D call, matches the DNA was not checked. TRBV21-1 constitutes a pseudogene. The CDR3 length is 15 residues. The CDR3 coding sequence is TGTGCCAGCAGCAAAATGCCAACAGGTACGTACGAGCAGTACGTC. Protein sequence: CASSKMPTGTYEQYV.

V and J are TRBV25-1 and TRBJ1-1; D is possibly TRBD1 (5 bases). The CDR3 totals 13 residues. The germline CDR1 and CDR2 sequences are MGHDK and SYGVNS. Trimming pared 8 bases from V and 3 bases from J, leaving 13 bases between. This CDR3 reads CASSRTGDTEAFF. In DNA, the CDR3 is TGTGCCAGCTCCCGGACGGGGGACACTGAAGCTTTCTTT.

Turning to this clone: Other DNA sequences within the sample encode an identical CDR3. The chain has TRBV19 and TRBJ1-1; 7 bases match TRBD1. The CDR3 length is 13 residues. V shed 3 bases and J 4 bases; nucleotides not matched to a gene: 2. Germline CDR1 reads LNHDA; CDR2 reads SQIVND (reference sequence). The DNA for the CDR3 is TGTGCCAGTAGTATCGACAGGGCCACTGAAGCTTTCTTT. As protein: CASSIDRATEAFF.

The chain recombines TRBV13 with TRBJ1-6; D perhaps matches TRBD1 (5 bases). Trimming left V 6 bases short and J 0 bases short, with 15 bases between. The CDR3 runs to 17 residues. Germline CDR1 PRHDT, CDR2 FYEKMQ (reference sequence). The CDR3 region is CASSRAPGYSYNSPLHF. For the CDR3, the DNA is TGTGCCAGCAGTCGAGCGCCAGGGTACTCCTATAATTCACCCCTCCACTTT.

This clone was seen only once. The J gene is TRBJ2-3, the V gene TRBV27; TRBD2 agrees at 10 bases. Trimming cost V 5 bases and J 1 base; bases outside gene matches: 12. The CDR3 length is 18 residues. In germline, CDR1 is MNHEY, CDR2 SMNVEV (reference sequence). The CDR3 DNA reads TGTGCCAGCAGTCCCGGCCAATTAGCGGGAGGTCGCACAGATACGCAGTATTTT. Residues: CASSPGQLAGGRTDTQYF.

This clone was counted once. The chain carries TRBV4-2 and TRBJ2-3, with D hard to call. CDR1 and CDR2 from the germline V gene are LGHNA and YNFKEQ. This CDR3 spans 15 amino acids. V lost 1 base to trimming and J lost 2 bases, with 10 bases between them. This CDR3 reads CASSQVSRSTDTQYF. The CDR3 DNA reads TGTGCCAGCAGCCAAGTTTCCAGGTCCACAGATACGCAGTATTTT.

CDR3 nucleotides: TGTGCCAGCAGCTTGACAGGGTTCGGCACCGGGGAGCTGTTTTTT. This sequence encodes CASSLTGFGTGELFF. V usage is TRBV5-4 and J usage is TRBJ2-2, with a weak D call TRBD1 (6 bases). Germline values: CDR1 SGHNT, CDR2 YYREEE (reference sequence). This CDR3 has 15 amino acids. V was trimmed by 1 base and J by 4 bases, leaving 11 bases between them.

This chain joins TRBV5-1 and TRBJ2-3, with 7 nucleotides matching TRBD2. Per germline, CDR1 SGHRS and CDR2 YFSETQ. The CDR3 is 14 amino acids. V lost 3 bases and J lost 6; bases outside the gene matches: 7. As DNA, the CDR3 is TGCGCCAGCAGCTCGGGTATCGGGGGGGATACGCAGTATTTT. It codes for CASSSGIGGDTQYF.

The rearrangement joins TRBV7-8 to TRBJ1-5; 7 bases fit TRBD1. The germline CDR1 and CDR2 sequences are SGHVS and FQNEAQ. The CDR3 sequence is 13 residues long. After removal of 2 bases from V and 5 bases from J, the junction contained 0 bases not matched to a gene. CDR3 in amino acids: CASSLTGDQPQHF. The CDR3 bases are TGTGCCAGCAGCTTAACAGGGGATCAGCCCCAGCATTTT. Full variable domain (remainder filled in from reference TRBV7-8 and TRBJ1-5): GAGVSQSPRYKVAKRGQDVALRCDPISGHVSLFWYQQALGQGPEFLTYFQNEAQLDKSGLPSDRFFAERPEGSVSTLKIQRTQQEDSAVYLCASSLTGDQPQHFGDGTRLSIL.

The chain combines TRBV7-3 with TRBJ2-6; D is uncertain. Germline V lookup: CDR1 SGHTA, CDR2 FQGTGA. The germline V and J ends were trimmed by 5 bases and 3 bases, with 11 bases remaining between them. The CDR3 totals 15 residues. CDR3 coding DNA: TGTGCCAGCAGCCTAATTGGGCGTGGGGCCAACGTCCTGACTTTC. Its translation: CASSLIGRGANVLTF.

The chain links TRBV9 to TRBJ2-5; D is possibly TRBD2 (6 bases). The CDR3 totals 15 residues. V lost 2 bases, J lost 4 bases, and 15 bases lay in between. CDR1 and CDR2 from the germline V gene are SGDLS and YYNGEE. The CDR3 DNA is TGTGCCAGCAGCGTTCTCTCGACAGCGGGAGAGACCCAGTACTTC. Its protein product is CASSVLSTAGETQYF.

The chain links TRBV6-5 to TRBJ1-6; the D gene is possibly TRBD1 (6 bases). This CDR3 is built from 15 residues. In germline, CDR1 is MNHEY, CDR2 SVGAGI. The V end was cut by 6 bases, the J end by 10 bases, with 19 bases between. The CDR3 reads CASRPPQGPKSPLHF. CDR3 nucleotide sequence: TGTGCCAGCAGACCACCACAGGGTCCAAAGTCACCCCTCCACTTT.

This sequence joins TRBV19 and TRBJ2-2; D is perhaps TRBD2 (6 bases). Looked up from germline, CDR1 is LNHDA and CDR2 is SQIVND (reference sequence). The CDR3 is 15 residues long. V was shortened by 5 bases and J by 5 bases, with 15 bases between the two germline ends. CDR3 amino acids: CASSPERAMTGELFF. In nucleotides, the CDR3 is TGTGCCAGTAGTCCCGAGCGGGCTATGACCGGGGAGCTGTTTTTT.

The J gene is TRBJ2-3, the V gene TRBV7-9; perhaps TRBD2 as D (5 bases). The CDR3 spans 15 residues. Germline CDR1 and CDR2: SEHNR and FQNEAQ (reference sequence). Trimming pared 7 bases from V and 3 bases from J, leaving 17 bases between. This CDR3 reads CASMDGPAGTDTQYF. In nucleotides, the CDR3 is TGTGCCAGCATGGATGGGCCCGCGGGTACAGATACGCAGTATTTT.

The chain combines TRBV5-4 with TRBJ2-5, with 12 positions matching TRBD2. The CDR3 runs 17 residues. V lost 3 bases and J lost 0; bases outside the gene matches: 6. CDR1 is SGHNT, CDR2 YYREEE, per germline (reference sequence). CDR3 bases: TGTGCCAGCAGCTCTGGGACTAGCGGGTTCTACCAAGAGACCCAGTACTTC. Its protein product is CASSSGTSGFYQETQYF.

This chain connects TRBV28 to TRBJ1-5; 9 bases agree with TRBD1. Germline values: CDR1 MDHEN, CDR2 SYDVKM. This CDR3 contains 16 residues. Trimming cost V 6 bases and J 4 bases; bases outside gene matches: 10. CDR3 residues: CASRRGTGGANQPQHF. DNA for the CDR3: TGTGCCAGCAGACGGGGAACAGGGGGCGCGAATCAGCCCCAGCATTTT.